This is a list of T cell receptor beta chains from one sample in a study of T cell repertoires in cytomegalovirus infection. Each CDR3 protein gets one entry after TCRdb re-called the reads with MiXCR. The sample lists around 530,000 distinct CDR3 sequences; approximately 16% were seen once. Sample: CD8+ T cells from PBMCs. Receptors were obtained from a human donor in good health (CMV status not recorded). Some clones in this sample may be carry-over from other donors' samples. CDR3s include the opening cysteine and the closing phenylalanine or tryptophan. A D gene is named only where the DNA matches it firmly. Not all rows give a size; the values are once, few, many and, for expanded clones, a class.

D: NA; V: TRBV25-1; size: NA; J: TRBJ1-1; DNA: TGTGCCAGCAGTGGAGACGATCGGTACACTGAAGCTTTCTTT; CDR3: CASSGDDRYTEAFF
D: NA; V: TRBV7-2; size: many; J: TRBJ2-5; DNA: TGTGCCAGCAGCCGCGACAGGACAGCCCAAGAGACCCAGTACTTC; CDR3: CASSRDRTAQETQYF
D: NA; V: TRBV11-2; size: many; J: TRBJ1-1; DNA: TGTGCCAGCCTCCCGGTGGCGGGGAACACTGAAGCTTTCTTT; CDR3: CASLPVAGNTEAFF
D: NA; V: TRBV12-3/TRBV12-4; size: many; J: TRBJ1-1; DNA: TGTGCCAGCAGTTTATCTCCTTATTTCGGCACTGAAGCTTTCTTT; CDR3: CASSLSPYFGTEAFF
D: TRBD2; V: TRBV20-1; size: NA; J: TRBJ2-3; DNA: TGCAGTGCTAGCGGCCCCGGGACTAGCGGCTATCCCCCTAGGGATACGCAGTATTTT; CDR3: CSASGPGTSGYPPRDTQYF
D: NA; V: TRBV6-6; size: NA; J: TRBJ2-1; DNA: TGTGCCAGCTCTTCCGGGCCCTCAGGGGACAATGAGCAGTTCTTC; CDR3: CASSSGPSGDNEQFF
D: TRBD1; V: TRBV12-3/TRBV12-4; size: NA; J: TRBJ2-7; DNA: TGTGCCAGCAGTCCTCCCGGGGACAGAATCTACGAGCAGTACTTC; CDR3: CASSPPGDRIYEQYF
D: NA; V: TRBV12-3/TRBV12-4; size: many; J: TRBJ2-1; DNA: TGTGCCAGCAGTTTCTTCCAGCGTTCCTACAATGAGCAGTTCTTC; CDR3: CASSFFQRSYNEQFF
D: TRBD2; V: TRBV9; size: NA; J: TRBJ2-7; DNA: TGTGCCAGCAGCGTAGGAGCGGGAGCCGTAAACGAGCAGTACTTC; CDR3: CASSVGAGAVNEQYF
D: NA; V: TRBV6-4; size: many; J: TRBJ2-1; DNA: TGTGCCAGCAGTGACTCTCACAATGAGCAGTTCTTC; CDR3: CASSDSHNEQFF
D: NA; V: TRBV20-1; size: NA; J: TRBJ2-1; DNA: TGCAGTGCTAGAGATATGGGGCTAGGGTGGAATGAGCAGTTCTTC; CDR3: CSARDMGLGWNEQFF
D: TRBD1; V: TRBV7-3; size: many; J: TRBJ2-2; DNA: TGTGCCACGCAGGGGGCAGCCGGGGAGCTGTTTTTT; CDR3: CATQGAAGELFF
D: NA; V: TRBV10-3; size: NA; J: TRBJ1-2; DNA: TGTGCCATCAGTCCCGATAACTATGGCTACACCTTC; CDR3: CAISPDNYGYTF
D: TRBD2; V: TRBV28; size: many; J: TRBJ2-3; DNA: TGTGCCAGCAGTGCTACCAGACTAGCGGATAGCACAGATACGCAGTATTTT; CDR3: CASSATRLADSTDTQYF
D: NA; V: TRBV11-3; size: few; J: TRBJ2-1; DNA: TGTGCCAGCAGCTTAGTCTACGGAGCCCGGATCGATGAGCAGTTCTTC; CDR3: CASSLVYGARIDEQFF
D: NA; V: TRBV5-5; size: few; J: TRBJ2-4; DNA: TGTGCCAGCAGCTTGGGGGGGGGCGAAAACATTCAGTACTTC; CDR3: CASSLGGGENIQYF
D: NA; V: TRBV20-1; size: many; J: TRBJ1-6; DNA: TGCAGTGCCCGGGATATAAATCTGTATTCACCCCTCCACTTT; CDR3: CSARDINLYSPLHF
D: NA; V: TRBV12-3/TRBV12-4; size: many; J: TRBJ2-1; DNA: TGTGCCAGCAGTCCGCCATCCCCCGGGGACGGCTCCTACAATGAGCAGTTCTTC; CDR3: CASSPPSPGDGSYNEQFF
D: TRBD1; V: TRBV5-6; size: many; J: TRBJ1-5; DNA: TGTGCCAGCAGCCGTGCGACAGGGTTAACTTACCAGCCCCAGCATTTT; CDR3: CASSRATGLTYQPQHF
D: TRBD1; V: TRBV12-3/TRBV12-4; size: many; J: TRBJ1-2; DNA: TGTGCCAGCAGTCCCCCTTCCGACAGGGACTATGGCTACACCTTC; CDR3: CASSPPSDRDYGYTF
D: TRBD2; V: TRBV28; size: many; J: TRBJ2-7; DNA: TGTGCCAGCAGTTTACTCGCGGGAGGGCTCTTAGGAAACGAGCAGTACTTC; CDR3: CASSLLAGGLLGNEQYF
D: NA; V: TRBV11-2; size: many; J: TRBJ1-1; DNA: TGTGCCAGCAGCCCTTGGACCGAGAACACTGAAGCTTTCTTT; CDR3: CASSPWTENTEAFF
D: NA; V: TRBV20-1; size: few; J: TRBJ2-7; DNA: TGCAGTGCTAGAGTGGGCGCGGGGTACGAGCAGTACTTC; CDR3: CSARVGAGYEQYF
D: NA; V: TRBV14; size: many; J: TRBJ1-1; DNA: TGTGCCAGCAGCCACCAAACGGAAGGGCGTAGGGCTTTCTTT; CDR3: CASSHQTEGRRAFF
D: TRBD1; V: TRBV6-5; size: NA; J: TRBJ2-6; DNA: TGTGCCAGCACCAGGGGGTCCTCTGGGGCCAACGTCCTGACTTTC; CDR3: CASTRGSSGANVLTF
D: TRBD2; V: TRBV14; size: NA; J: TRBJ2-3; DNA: TGTGCCAGCAGCCAAGATTCGGTAGCGGGGGGTAGCACAGATACGCAGTATTTT; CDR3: CASSQDSVAGGSTDTQYF
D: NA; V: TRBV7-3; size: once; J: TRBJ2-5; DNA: TGTGCCAGCAGCCTACAGATCCAAGAGACCACGTACTTC; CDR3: CASSLQIQETTYF
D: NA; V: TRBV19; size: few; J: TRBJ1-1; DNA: TGTGCCAGTAGTATAGGACCCTCTCTGGACACTGAAGCTTTCTTT; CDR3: CASSIGPSLDTEAFF